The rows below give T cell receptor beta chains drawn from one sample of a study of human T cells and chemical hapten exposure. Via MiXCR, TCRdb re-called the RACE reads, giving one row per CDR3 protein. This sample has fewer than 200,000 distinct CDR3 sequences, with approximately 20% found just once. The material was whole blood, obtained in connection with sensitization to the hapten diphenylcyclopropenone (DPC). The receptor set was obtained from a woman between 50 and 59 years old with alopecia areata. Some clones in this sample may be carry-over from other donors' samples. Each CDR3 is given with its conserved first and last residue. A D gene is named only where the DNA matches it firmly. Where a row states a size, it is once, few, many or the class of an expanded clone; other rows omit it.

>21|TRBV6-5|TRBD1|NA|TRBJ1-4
CASNKTLRDREMFVTNEKLFF
TGTGCCAGCAACAAAACACTACGGGACAGGGAAATGTTCGTGACTAATGAAAAACTGTTTTTT
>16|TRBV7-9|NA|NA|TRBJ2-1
CASSPQGAASYNEQFF
TGTGCCAGCAGCCCGCAGGGAGCGGCCTCCTACAATGAGCAGTTCTTC
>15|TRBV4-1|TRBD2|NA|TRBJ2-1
CASSLGLDAYNEQFF
TGCGCCAGCAGCCTCGGACTAGATGCCTACAATGAGCAGTTCTTC
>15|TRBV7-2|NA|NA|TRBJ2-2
CASSQLEGLTGELFF
TGTGCCAGCAGTCAATTAGAAGGTCTCACCGGGGAGCTGTTTTTT
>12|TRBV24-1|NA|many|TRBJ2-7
CATQGGLDEQYF
TGTGCCACCCAGGGGGGACTCGACGAGCAGTACTTC
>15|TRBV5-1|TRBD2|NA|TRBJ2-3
CASSTGLARTDTQYF
TGCGCCAGCAGCACTGGACTAGCTCGCACAGATACGCAGTATTTT
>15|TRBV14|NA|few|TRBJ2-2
CASSLLTGTLGELFF
TGTGCCAGCAGTTTACTTACCGGGACTTTGGGGGAGCTGTTTTTT
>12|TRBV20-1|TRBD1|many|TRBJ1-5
CSADRGGQPQHF
TGCAGTGCCGACAGGGGTGGGCAGCCCCAGCATTTT
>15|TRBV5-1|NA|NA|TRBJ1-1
CASSLGAGERNEAFF
TGCGCCAGCAGCTTGGGGGCAGGGGAGCGAAATGAAGCTTTCTTT
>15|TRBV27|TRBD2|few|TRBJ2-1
CASSFLAGANNEQFF
TGTGCCAGCAGTTTCTTGGCGGGAGCCAACAATGAGCAGTTCTTC
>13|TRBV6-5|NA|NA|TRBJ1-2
CASSYSYEDGYTF
TGTGCCAGCAGTTACTCTTACGAGGATGGCTACACCTTC
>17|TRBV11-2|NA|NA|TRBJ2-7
CASSWGVGFEFSYEQYF
TGTGCCAGCAGCTGGGGGGTTGGGTTCGAATTCTCCTACGAGCAGTACTTC
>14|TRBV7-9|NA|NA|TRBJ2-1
CASSLAGRRHEQFF
TGTGCCAGCAGCTTAGCGGGGCGTCGCCATGAGCAGTTCTTC
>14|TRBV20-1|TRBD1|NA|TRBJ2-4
CSAYRGVAKKIQYF
TGCAGTGCTTACAGGGGGGTGGCCAAAAAGATTCAGTACTTC
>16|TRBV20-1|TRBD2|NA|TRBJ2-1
CSARDLTSGDYNEQFF
TGCAGTGCTAGAGATCTCACTAGCGGGGACTACAATGAGCAGTTCTTC